This entry features one T cell receptor (beta chain) sequence. One end of the junction fails to match germline, which may point to a read error. This sample was included in a study of blood T cell repertoires in COVID-19. Study-level background: Sites in the United States, Italy and Spain provided acute and convalescent COVID-19 samples. T cells, B-cell-depleted T cells, or PBMCs provided the cDNA or gDNA that served as material.

Participants were aged about 18 to 89 years from some 24 US areas. Donors of Cohort 3 who recovered were those that had two negative PCRs, clearance, or symptom resolution. Sequencing was performed with immunoSEQ multiplex PCR; in TCRdb, only in-frame clones are kept and a portion is missing. This table holds fewer than 250,000 clones, about 80% found once. The sequenced material came from PBMCs or T cells enriched from blood (not recorded which). This sequence originates from a man between 60 and 70 years old who had recovered from COVID-19.

For the CDR3, the DNA is TGTGCCAGCAGCCTAGCCCCGGTCCGGGAGACCCAGTACTTC. It specifies CASSLAPVRETQYF. The rearrangement links TRBV7-2 to TRBJ2-5, with D tentatively TRBD2 (5 bases). Germline lookup yields CDR1 SGHTA and CDR2 FQGNSA. The CDR3 is 14 residues long.